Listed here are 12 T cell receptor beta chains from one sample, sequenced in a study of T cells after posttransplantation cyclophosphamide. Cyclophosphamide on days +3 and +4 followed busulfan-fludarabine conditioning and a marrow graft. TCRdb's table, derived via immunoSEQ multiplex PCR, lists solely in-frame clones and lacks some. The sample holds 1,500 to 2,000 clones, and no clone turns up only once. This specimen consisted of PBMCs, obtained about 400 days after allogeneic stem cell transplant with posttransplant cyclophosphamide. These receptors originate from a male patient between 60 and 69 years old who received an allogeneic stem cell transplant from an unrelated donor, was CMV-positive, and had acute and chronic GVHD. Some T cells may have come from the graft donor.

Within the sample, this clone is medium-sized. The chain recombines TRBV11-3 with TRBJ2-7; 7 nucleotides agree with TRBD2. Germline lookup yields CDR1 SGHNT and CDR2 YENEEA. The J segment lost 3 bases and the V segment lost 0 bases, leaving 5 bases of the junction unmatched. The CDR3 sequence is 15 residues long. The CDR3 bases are TGTGCCAGCAGCTTAGACCCGCGGGAGTTCTACGAGCAGTACTTC. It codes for CASSLDPREFYEQYF.

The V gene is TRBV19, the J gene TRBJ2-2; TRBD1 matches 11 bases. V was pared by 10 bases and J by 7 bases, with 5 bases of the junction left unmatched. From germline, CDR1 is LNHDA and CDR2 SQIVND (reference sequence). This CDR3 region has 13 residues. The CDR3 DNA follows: TGTGCCACAGGACAGGGGGCAATCGGGGAGCTGTTTTTT. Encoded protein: CATGQGAIGELFF.

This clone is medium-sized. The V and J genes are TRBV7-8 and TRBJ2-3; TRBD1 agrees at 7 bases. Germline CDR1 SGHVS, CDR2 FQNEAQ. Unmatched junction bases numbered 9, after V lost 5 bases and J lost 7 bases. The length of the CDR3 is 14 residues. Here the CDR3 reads CASSGRDRKNTQYF. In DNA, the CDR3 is TGTGCCAGCAGCGGCCGGGACAGAAAAAATACGCAGTATTTT. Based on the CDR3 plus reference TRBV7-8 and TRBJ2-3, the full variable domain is GAGVSQSPRYKVAKRGQDVALRCDPISGHVSLFWYQQALGQGPEFLTYFQNEAQLDKSGLPSDRFFAERPEGSVSTLKIQRTQQEDSAVYLCASSGRDRKNTQYFGPGTRLTVL.

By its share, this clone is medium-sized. The CDR3 spells CASRSSGVEQFF. The CDR3 nucleotides are TGTGCCAGCAGGTCTAGCGGGGTTGAGCAGTTCTTC. The chain employs TRBV2 and TRBJ2-1, with TRBD2 matching 9 bases. The CDR3 is 12 residues long. Germline loops: CDR1 SNHLY, CDR2 FYNNEI. V lost 6 bases to trimming and J lost 9 bases; unmatched junction nucleotides: 3.

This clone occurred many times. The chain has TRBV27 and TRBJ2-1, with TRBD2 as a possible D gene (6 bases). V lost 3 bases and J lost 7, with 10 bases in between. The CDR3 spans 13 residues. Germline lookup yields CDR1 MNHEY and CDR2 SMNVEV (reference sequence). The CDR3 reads CASSLTGRNEQFF. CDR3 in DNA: TGTGCCAGCAGTTTGACGGGGAGGAATGAGCAGTTCTTC.

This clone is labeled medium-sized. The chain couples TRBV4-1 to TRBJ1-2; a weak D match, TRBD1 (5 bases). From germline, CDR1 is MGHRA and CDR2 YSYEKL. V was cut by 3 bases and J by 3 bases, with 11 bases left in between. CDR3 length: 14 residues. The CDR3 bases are TGCGCCAGCAGCCAGGGAGGGACGCACTATGGCTACACCTTC. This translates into CASSQGGTHYGYTF.

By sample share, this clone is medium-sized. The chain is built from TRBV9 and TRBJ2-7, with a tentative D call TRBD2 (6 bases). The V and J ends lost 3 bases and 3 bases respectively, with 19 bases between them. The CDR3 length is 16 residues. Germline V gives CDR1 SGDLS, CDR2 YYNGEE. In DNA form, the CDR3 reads TGTGCCAGCAGCGGGGGGGATAGTGGCCGATACTACGAGCAGTACTTC. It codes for CASSGGDSGRYYEQYF. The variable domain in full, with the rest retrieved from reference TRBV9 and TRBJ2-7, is DSGVTQTPKHLITATGQRVTLRCSPRSGDLSVYWYQQSLDQGLQFLIQYYNGEERAKGNILERFSAQQFPDLHSELNLSSLELGDSALYFCASSGGDSGRYYEQYFGPGTRLTVT.

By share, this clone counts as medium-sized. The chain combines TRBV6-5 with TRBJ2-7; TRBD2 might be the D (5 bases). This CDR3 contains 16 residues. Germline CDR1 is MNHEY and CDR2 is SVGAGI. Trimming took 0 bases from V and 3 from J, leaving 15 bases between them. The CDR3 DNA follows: TGTGCCAGCAGTTACTCGGCGGGTGGGAGTAACTACGAGCAGTACTTC. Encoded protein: CASSYSAGGSNYEQYF.

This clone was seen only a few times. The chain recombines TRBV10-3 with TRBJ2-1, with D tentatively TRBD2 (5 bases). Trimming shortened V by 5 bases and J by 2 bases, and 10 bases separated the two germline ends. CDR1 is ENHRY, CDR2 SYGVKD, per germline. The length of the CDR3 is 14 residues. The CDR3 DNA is TGTGCCATCAGTCGGAGCGGAACCTACAATGAGCAGTTCTTC. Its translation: CAISRSGTYNEQFF.

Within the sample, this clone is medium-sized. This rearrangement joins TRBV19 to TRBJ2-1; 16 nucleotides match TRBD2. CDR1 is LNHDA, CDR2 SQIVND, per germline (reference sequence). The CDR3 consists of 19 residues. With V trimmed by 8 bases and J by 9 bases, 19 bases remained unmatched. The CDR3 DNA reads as TGTGCCAGTCGGGGTCAGGGGGGACTAGCGGGAGGGTCGGGGGGTGAGCAGTTCTTC. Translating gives CASRGQGGLAGGSGGEQFF. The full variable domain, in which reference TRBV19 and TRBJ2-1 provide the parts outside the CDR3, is DGGITQSPKYLFRKEGQNVTLSCEQNLNHDAMYWYRQDPGQGLRLIYYSQIVNDFQKGDIAEGYSVSREKKESFPLTVTSAQKNPTAFYLCASRGQGGLAGGSGGEQFFGPGTRLTVL.

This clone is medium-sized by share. CDR3 coding DNA: TGCGCCAGCAGCCAAGAGGGGGCAGGGGCGCAGGTCCGAGAAGCTTTCTTT. Amino acid sequence: CASSQEGAGAQVREAFF. The chain joins TRBV4-3 to TRBJ1-1; tentative D call: TRBD1 (6 bases). CDR1 and CDR2 (germline): LGHNA, YSLEER. Between the trimmed V and J ends, which lost 0 bases and 8 bases, there was a span of 22 bases. This CDR3 is built from 17 residues.

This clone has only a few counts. The DNA of the CDR3 is TGCGCCAGCAGCCAAGCTGGGACAGGGAGCTATGGCTACACCTTC. Residues: CASSQAGTGSYGYTF. The V and J genes are TRBV4-1 and TRBJ1-2; TRBD1 aligns across 9 bases. Germline CDR1 is MGHRA and CDR2 is YSYEKL. The CDR3 sequence is 15 residues long. With V trimmed by 1 base and J by 4 bases, 4 bases remained unmatched.